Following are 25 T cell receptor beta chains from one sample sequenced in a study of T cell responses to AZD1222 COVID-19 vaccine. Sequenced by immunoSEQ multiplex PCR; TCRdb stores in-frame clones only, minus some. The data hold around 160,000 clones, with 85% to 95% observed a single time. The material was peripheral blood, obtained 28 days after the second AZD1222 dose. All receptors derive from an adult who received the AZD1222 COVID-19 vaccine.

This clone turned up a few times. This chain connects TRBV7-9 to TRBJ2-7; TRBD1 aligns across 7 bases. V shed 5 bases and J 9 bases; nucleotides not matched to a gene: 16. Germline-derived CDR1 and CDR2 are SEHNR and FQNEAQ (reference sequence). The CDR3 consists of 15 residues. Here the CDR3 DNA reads TGTGCCAGCAGCCCAACAGGGGCCTCCCCGGGCGGGCAGTACTTC. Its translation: CASSPTGASPGGQYF.

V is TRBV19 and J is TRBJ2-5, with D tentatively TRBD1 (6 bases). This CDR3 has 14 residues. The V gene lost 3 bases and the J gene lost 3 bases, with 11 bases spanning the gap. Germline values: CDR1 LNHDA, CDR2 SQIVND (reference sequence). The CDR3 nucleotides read TGTGCCAGTAGTATGTGGGGGCGCGAAGAGACCCAGTACTTC. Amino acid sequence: CASSMWGREETQYF.

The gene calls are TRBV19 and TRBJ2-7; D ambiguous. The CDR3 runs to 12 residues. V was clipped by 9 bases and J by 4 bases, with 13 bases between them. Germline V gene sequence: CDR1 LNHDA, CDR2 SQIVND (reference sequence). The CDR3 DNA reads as TGTGCCAGCCTCGGCCCAGAATACGAGCAGTACTTC. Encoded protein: CASLGPEYEQYF. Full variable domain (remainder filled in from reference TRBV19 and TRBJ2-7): DGGITQSPKYLFRKEGQNVTLSCEQNLNHDAMYWYRQDPGQGLRLIYYSQIVNDFQKGDIAEGYSVSREKKESFPLTVTSAQKNPTAFYLCASLGPEYEQYFGPGTRLTVT.

CDR3 region: CASGQANYGYTF. The CDR3 nucleotides are TGTGCCAGCGGGCAGGCTAACTATGGCTACACCTTC. J is TRBJ1-2 and V is TRBV12-3 or TRBV12-4; D gene ambiguous. Trimming shortened V by 8 bases and J by 0 bases, and 7 bases separated the two germline ends. This CDR3 has 12 amino acids.

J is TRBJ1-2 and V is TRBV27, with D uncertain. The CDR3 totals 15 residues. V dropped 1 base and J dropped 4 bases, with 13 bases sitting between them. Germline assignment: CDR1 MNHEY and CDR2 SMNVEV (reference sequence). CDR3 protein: CASSLWEGSPYGYTF. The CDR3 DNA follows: TGTGCCAGCAGTTTATGGGAGGGAAGCCCCTATGGCTACACCTTC.

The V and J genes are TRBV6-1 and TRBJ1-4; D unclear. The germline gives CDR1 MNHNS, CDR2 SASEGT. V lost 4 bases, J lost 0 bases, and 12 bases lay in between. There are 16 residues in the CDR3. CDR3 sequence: CASSGGGLTTNEKLFF. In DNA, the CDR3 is TGTGCCAGCAGTGGAGGCGGCCTTACAACTAATGAAAAACTGTTTTTT.

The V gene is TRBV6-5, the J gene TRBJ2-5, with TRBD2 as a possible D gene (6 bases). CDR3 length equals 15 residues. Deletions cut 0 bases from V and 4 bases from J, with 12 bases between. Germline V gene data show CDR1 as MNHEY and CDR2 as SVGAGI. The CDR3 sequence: CASSYSALGGETQYF. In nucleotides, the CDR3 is TGTGCCAGCAGTTACTCAGCTCTGGGGGGAGAGACCCAGTACTTC.

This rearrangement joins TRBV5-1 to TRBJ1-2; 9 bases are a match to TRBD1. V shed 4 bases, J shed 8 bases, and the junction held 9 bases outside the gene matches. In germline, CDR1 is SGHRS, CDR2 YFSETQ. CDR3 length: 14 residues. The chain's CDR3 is CASSGWTGDLGYTF. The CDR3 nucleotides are TGCGCCAGCAGCGGATGGACAGGGGACTTAGGCTACACCTTC.

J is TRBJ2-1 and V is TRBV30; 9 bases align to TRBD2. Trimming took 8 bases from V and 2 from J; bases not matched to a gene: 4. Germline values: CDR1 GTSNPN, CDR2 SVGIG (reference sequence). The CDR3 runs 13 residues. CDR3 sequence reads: CAVTSGTYNEQFF. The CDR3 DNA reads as TGTGCCGTGACTAGCGGAACCTACAATGAGCAGTTCTTC.

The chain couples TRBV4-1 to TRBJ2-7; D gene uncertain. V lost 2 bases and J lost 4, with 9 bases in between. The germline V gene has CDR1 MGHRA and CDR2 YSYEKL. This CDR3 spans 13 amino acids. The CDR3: CASSQLEAYEQYF. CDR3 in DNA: TGCGCCAGCAGCCAATTAGAAGCGTACGAGCAGTACTTC.

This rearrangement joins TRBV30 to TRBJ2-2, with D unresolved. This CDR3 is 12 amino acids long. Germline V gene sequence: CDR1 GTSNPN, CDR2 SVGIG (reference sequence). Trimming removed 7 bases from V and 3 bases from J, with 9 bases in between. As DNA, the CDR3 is TGTGCCTTTTTTACCTACACCGGGGAGCTGTTTTTT. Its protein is CAFFTYTGELFF.

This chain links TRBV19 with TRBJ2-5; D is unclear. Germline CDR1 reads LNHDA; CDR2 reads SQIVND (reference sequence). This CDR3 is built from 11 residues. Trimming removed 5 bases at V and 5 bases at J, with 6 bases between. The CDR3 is CASSSGETQYF. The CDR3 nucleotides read TGTGCCAGTAGTTCGGGTGAGACCCAGTACTTC.

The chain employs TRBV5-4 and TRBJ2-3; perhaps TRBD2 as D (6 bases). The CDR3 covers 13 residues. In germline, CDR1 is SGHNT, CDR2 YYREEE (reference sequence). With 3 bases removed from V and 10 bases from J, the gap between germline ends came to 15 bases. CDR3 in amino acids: CASSYTSLPAQYF. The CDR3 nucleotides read TGTGCCAGCAGCTATACTAGCCTACCCGCGCAGTATTTT.

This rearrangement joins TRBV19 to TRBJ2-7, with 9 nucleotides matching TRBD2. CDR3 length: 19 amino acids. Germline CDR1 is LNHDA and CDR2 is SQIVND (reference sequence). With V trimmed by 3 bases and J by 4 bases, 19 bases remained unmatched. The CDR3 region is CASSIFPGISGSYGYEQYF. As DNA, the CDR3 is TGTGCCAGTAGTATCTTCCCTGGGATTAGCGGGAGTTACGGTTACGAGCAGTACTTC.

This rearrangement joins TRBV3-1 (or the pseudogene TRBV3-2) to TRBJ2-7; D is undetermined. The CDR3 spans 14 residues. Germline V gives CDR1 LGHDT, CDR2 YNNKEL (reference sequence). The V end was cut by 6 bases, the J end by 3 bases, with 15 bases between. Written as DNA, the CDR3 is TGTGCCAGCAGTCCCGGCTACGATCACTACGAGCAGTACTTC. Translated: CASSPGYDHYEQYF.

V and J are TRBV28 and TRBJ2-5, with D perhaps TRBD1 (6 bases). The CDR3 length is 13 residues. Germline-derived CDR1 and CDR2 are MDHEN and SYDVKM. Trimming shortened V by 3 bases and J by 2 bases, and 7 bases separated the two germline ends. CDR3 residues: CASSFGQQETQYF. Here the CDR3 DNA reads TGTGCCAGCAGTTTTGGACAGCAAGAGACCCAGTACTTC.

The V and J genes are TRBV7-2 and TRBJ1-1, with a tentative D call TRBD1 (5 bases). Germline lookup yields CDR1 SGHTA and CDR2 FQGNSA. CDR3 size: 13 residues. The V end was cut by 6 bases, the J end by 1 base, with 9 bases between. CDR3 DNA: TGTGCCAGCAGATCCCAGGGGAACACTGAAGCTTTCTTT. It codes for CASRSQGNTEAFF. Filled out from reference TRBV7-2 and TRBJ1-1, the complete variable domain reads GAGVSQSPSNKVTEKGKDVELRCDPISGHTALYWYRQSLGQGLEFLIYFQGNSAPDKSGLPSDRFSAERTGGSVSTLTIQRTQQEDSAVYLCASRSQGNTEAFFGQGTRLTVV.

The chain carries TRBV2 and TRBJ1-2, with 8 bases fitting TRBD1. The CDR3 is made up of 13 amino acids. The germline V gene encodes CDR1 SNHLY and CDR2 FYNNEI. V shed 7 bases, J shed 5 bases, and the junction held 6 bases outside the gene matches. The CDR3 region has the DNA TGTGCCAGCACCCCGGGACAGGAGTATGGCTACACCTTC. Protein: CASTPGQEYGYTF. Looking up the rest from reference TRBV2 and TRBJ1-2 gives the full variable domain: EPEVTQTPSHQVTQMGQEVILRCVPISNHLYFYWYRQILGQKVEFLVSFYNNEISEKSEIFDDQFSVERPDGSNFTLKIRSTKLEDSAMYFCASTPGQEYGYTFGSGTRLTVV.

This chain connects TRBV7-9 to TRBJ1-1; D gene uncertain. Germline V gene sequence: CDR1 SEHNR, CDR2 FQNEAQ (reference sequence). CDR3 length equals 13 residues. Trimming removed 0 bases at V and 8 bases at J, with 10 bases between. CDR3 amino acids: CASSLAGPLEAFF. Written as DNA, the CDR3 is TGTGCCAGCAGCTTAGCCGGTCCCTTAGAAGCTTTCTTT.

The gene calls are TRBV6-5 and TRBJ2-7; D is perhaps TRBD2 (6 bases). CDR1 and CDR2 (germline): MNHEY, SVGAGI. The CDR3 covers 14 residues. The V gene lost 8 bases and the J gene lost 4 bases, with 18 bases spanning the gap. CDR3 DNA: TGTGCCAGCTCCGAGCGGGTCGGAGTATACGAGCAGTACTTC. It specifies CASSERVGVYEQYF.

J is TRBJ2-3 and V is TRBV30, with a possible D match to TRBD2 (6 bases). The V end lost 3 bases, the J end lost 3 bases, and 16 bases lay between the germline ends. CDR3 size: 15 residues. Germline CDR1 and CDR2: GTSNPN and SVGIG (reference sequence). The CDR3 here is CAWSGGSGFTDTQYF. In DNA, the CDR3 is TGTGCCTGGAGCGGAGGGTCGGGGTTTACAGATACGCAGTATTTT.

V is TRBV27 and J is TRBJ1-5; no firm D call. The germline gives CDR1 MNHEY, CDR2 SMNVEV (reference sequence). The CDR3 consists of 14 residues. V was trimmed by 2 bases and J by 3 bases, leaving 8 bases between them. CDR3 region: CASSLGQYNQPQHF. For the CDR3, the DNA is TGTGCCAGCAGTTTAGGGCAATACAATCAGCCCCAGCATTTT.

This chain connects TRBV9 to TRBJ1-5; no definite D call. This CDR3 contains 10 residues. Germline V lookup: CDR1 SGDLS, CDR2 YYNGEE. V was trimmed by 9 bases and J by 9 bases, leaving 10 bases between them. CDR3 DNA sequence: TGTGCCAACTTCCCTTGGCCCCAGCATTTT. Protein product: CANFPWPQHF.

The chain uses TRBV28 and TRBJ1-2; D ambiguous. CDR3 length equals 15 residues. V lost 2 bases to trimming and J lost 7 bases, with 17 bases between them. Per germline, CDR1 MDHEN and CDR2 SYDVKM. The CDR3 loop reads CASSLHLRGSIGYTF. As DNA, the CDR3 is TGTGCCAGCAGTTTACACCTCCGAGGGAGTATTGGCTACACCTTC.

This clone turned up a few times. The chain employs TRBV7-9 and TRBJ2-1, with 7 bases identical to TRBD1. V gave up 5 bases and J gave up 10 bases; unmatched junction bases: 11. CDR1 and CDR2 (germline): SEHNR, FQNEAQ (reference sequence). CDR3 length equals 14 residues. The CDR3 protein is CASSTRTGPREQFF. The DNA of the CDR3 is TGTGCCAGCAGCACCCGGACAGGCCCGAGGGAGCAGTTCTTC.